This T cell receptor beta chain was recovered during a study of blood T cell repertoires in COVID-19. As for the study in general: Collection of acute and convalescent COVID-19 samples took place in the United States, Italy and Spain. Sources were T cells, B-cell-depleted T cells, or PBMCs; the material itself was cDNA or gDNA.

In the study's own analysis: Researchers report that nucleated cell counts were estimated from reference gene primer amplification. Repertoires were generated with immunoSEQ multiplex PCR, while TCRdb's copy carries only in-frame clones and drops some. V and J calls plus clone size are reproduced from that table; the DNA served to infer D and trimming. This sample has fewer than 300,000 clones, with approximately 84% found just once. The V gene's germline CDR1 is SGHTA and CDR2 FQGNSA. CDR3 length equals 15 residues. Trimming took 7 bases from V and 10 from J, leaving 23 bases between them. A Seattle source enrolled patients during active infection and followed them longitudinally.

The sequence was collected from a human donor with COVID-19, enrolled during active disease. The donor label of this sample is uncertain. J is TRBJ2-1 and V is TRBV7-2; D may be TRBD1 (6 bases). Sequences were obtained from peripheral blood. The CDR3 DNA sequence: TGTGCCAGCATCCTTAGCATTACTGGGGGCAGGGAGCAGTTCTTC. Translated, it gives CASILSITGGREQFF.